The present TCR beta chain was sequenced within a study of cytomegalovirus exposure and HLA in healthy donors. The method was immunoSEQ multiplex PCR; TCRdb's version includes in-frame clones alone and lacks a portion of them. The sample consists of about 68,000 clones, over 80% of them appearing once. In regard to this clone: Its antigen remains unidentified.

CDR1 and CDR2 from the germline V gene are DFQATT and SNEGSKA (reference sequence). Trimming removed 3 bases at V and 7 bases at J, with 4 bases between. The CDR3 covers 10 residues. Whole-study findings and limits: According to the study, around 160 TCR beta chains were cytomegalovirus-associated. Among the CMV-associated chains, three were confirmed in vitro as specific for CMV antigens. The dataset shows that most TCR sequences were rare, while some public TCRs occurred in many donors.

The sample taken for sequencing was PBMCs. The chain combines TRBV20-1 with TRBJ2-1, with D unclear. The clonotype was recovered from a man aged 18 to 30 in good health and CMV-seronegative. CDR3 in amino acids: CSASTNEQFF. The CDR3 DNA reads TGCAGTGCTAGTACAAATGAGCAGTTCTTC.